The entry that follows covers one T cell receptor (beta chain) sequence. Its antigen is unidentified. It was RNA transcripts that yielded the amplified TCR beta CDR3 regions. The HTBI set primed first-round TCR CDR3 RT-PCR. Each CDR3 protein gets one entry after TCRdb re-called the multiplex PCR reads with MiXCR. This table has approximately 400,000 distinct CDR3 sequences, less than 20% appearing once. Germline-derived CDR1 and CDR2 are SGHDT and YYEEEE. The CDR3 sequence is 15 residues long. Trimming shortened V by 0 bases and J by 4 bases, and 13 bases separated the two germline ends. The data stem from a study of T cells in Graves' hyperthyroidism and ophthalmopathy. Overall study findings and caveats: Before onset, ophthalmopathy was predicted by the model a median roughly 6.8 months earlier. Among thyroid clonotypes expanded above 0.001, most also appeared in blood.

The chain links TRBV5-6 to TRBJ1-2; the D gene is possibly TRBD1 (5 bases). The TCR originated in a man aged 18 to 29 with Graves' ophthalmopathy. The specimen was blood. The CDR3 nucleotides are TGTGCCAGCAGCTTGGGACAGAACCCTATCTATGGCTACACCTTC. Encoded protein: CASSLGQNPIYGYTF.